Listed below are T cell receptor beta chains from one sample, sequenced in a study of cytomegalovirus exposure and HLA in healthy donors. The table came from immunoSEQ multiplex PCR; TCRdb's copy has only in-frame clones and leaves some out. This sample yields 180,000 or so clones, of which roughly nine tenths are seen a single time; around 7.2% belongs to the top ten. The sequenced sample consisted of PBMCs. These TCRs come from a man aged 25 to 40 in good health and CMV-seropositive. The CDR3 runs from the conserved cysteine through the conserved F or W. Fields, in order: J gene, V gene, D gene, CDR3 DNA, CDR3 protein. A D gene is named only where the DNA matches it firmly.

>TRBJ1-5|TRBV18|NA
TGTGCCAGCTCGCCCGACAGTGCTCAGCCCCAGCATTTT
CASSPDSAQPQHF
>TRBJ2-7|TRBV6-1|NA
TGTGCCAGCAGTGACCCCTCCGGGGACTACGAGCAGTACTTC
CASSDPSGDYEQYF
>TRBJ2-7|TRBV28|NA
TGTGCCGCAAAGGCCGGGTCCCCCTACGAGCAGTACTTC
CAAKAGSPYEQYF
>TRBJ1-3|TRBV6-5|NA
TGTGCCAGCAGTTACTCGATCCAATTCCAGGGGAACACCATATATTTT
CASSYSIQFQGNTIYF
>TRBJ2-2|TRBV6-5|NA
TGTGCCAGCAGTTACTCGGGCGGGACCGGGGAGCTGTTTTTT
CASSYSGGTGELFF
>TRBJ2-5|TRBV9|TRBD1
TGTGCCAGCAGCGTAGGGGACAGTCAAGAGACCCAGTACTTC
CASSVGDSQETQYF
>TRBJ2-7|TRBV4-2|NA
TGTGCCAGCAGCCAATTCACAGGGATGGCCTACGAGCAGTACTTC
CASSQFTGMAYEQYF
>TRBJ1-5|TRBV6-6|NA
TGTGCCAGCAGGGAAGGCGGCAATCAGCCCCAGCATTTT
CASREGGNQPQHF
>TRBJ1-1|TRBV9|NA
TGTGCCAGCAGCGTAGGCGGATCTTCAGGGAAATCTGAAGCTTTCTTT
CASSVGGSSGKSEAFF
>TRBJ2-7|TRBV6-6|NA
TGTGCCAGCAGAAAACCCCCTCAGGGGACCTACGAGCAGTACTTC
CASRKPPQGTYEQYF
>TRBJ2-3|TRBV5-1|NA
TGCGCCAGCAGCTGGACAGTTAGCACAGATACGCAGTATTTT
CASSWTVSTDTQYF
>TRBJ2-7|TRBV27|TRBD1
TGTGCCAGCACCAAACAGGGGGACCACTACGAGCAGTACTTC
CASTKQGDHYEQYF
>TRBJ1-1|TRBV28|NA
TGTGCCAGCAGTTTATACGGGGAACTTGCTGAAGCTTTCTTT
CASSLYGELAEAFF
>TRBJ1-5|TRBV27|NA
TGTGCCAGCCGAGGAGTGGGAGGAGGACAGCCCCAGCATTTT
CASRGVGGGQPQHF
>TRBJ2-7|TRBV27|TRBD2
TGTGCCAGCAGTTTTAGCGGGCCCTCCTACGAGCAGTACTTC
CASSFSGPSYEQYF
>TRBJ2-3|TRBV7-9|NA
TGTGCCAGCAGCTTAGGTAGCAGGGCGACAGATACGCAGTATTTT
CASSLGSRATDTQYF
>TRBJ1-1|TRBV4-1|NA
TGCGCCAGCAGCCTTAGGGGGTGGACTGAAGCTTTCTTT
CASSLRGWTEAFF
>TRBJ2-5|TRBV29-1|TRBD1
TGCAGCGTTGCGGGACAGGGGGGACAAGAGACCCAGTACTTC
CSVAGQGGQETQYF